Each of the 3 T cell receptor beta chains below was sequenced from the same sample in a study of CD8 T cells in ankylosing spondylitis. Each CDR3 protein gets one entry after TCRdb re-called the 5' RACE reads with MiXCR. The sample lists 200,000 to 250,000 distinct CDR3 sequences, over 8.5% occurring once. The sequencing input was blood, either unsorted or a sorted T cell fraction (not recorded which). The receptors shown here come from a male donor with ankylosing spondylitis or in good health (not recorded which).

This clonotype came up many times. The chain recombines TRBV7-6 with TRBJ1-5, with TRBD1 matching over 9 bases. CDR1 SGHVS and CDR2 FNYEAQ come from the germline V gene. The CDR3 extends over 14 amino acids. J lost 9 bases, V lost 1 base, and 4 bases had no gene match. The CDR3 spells CASSLGDRESPQHF. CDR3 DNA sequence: TGTGCCAGCAGCTTAGGGGACAGGGAGTCGCCCCAGCATTTT.

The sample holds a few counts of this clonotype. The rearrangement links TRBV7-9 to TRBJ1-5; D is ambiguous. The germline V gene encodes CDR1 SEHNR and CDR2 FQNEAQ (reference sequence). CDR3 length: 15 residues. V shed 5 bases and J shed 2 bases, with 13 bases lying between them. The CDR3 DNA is TGTGCCAGCAGCCGTGGGGTTCGCGGCAATCAGCCCCAGCATTTT. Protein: CASSRGVRGNQPQHF.

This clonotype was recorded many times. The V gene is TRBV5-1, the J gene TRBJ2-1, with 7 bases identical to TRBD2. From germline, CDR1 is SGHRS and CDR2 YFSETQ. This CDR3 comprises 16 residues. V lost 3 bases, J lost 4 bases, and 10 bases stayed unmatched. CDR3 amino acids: CASSSTSVGFYNEQFF. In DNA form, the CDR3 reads TGCGCCAGCAGCTCAACTAGCGTCGGATTTTACAATGAGCAGTTCTTC.